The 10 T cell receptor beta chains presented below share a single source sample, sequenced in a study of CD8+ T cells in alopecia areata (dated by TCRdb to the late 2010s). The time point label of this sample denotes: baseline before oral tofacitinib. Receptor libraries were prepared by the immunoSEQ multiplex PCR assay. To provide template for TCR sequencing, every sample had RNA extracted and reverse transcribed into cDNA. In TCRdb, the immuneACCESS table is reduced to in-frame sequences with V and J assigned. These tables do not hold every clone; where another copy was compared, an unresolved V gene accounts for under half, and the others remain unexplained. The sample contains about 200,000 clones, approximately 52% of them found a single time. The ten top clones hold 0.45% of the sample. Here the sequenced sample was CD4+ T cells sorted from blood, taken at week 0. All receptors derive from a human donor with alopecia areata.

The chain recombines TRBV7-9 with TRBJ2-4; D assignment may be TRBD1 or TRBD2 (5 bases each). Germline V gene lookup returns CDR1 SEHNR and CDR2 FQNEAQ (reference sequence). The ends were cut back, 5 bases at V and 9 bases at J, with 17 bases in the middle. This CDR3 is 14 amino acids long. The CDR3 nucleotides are TGTGCCAGCAGCGCCTCCGGGACCCCCGGCATTCAGTACTTC. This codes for CASSASGTPGIQYF. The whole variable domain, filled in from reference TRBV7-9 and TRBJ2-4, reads DTGVSQNPRHKITKRGQNVTFRCDPISEHNRLYWYRQTLGQGPEFLTYFQNEAQLEKSRLLSDRFSAERPKGSFSTLEIQRTEQGDSAMYLCASSASGTPGIQYFGAGTRLSVL.

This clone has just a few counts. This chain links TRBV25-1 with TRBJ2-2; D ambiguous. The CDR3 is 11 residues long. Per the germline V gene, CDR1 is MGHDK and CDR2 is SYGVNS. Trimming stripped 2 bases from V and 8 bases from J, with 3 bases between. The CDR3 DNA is TGTGCCAGCAGTGAAAAGGGGGAGCTGTTTTTT. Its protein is CASSEKGELFF.

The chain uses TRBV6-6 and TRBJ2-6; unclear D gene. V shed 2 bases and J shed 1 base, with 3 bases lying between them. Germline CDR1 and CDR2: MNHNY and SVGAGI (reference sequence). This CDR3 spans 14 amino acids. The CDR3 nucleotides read TGTGCCAGCAGTTACGTGTCTGGGGCCAACGTCCTGACTTTC. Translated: CASSYVSGANVLTF.

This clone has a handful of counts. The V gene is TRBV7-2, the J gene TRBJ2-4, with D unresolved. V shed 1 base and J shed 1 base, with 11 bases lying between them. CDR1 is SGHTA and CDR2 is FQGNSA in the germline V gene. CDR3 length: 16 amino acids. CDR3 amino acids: CASSLEHRSAKNIQYF. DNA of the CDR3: TGTGCCAGCAGCTTAGAACATCGTTCCGCCAAAAACATTCAGTACTTC.

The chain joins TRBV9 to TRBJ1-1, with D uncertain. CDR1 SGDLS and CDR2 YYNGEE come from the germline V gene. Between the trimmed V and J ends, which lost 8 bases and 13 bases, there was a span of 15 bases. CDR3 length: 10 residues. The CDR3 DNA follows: TGTGCCAGACGAACGCTTACGGGTTTCTTT. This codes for CARRTLTGFF.

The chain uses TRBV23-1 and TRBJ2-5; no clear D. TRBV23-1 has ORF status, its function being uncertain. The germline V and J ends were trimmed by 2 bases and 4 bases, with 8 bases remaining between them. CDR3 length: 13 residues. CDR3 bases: TGCGCCAGCAGTCAACAGGTTAGAGAGACCCAGTACTTC. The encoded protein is CASSQQVRETQYF.

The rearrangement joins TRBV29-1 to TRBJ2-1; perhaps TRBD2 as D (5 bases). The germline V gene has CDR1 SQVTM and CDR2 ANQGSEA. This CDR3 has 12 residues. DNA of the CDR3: TGCACCTCCGAGGGAAATTACAATGAGCAGTTCTTC. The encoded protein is CTSEGNYNEQFF.

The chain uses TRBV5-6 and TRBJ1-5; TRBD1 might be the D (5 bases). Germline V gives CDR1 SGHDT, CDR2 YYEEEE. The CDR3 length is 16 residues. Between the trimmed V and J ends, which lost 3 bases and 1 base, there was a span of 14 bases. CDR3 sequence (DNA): TGTGCCAGCAGCTGGGGGAGCGGGCGGAGCAATCAGCCCCAGCATTTT. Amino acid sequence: CASSWGSGRSNQPQHF. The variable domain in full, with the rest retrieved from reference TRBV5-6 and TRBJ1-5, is DAGVTQSPTHLIKTRGQQVTLRCSPKSGHDTVSWYQQALGQGPQFIFQYYEEEERQRGNFPDRFSGHQFPNYSSELNVNALLLGDSALYLCASSWGSGRSNQPQHFGDGTRLSIL.

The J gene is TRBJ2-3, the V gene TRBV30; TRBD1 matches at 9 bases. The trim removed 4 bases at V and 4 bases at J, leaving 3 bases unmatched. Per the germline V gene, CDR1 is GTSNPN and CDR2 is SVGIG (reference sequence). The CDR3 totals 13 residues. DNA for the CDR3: TGTGCCTGGACCAGGGACAGGGCAGATACGCAGTATTTT. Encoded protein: CAWTRDRADTQYF.

The CDR3 region has the DNA TGTGCCAGCAGCGTAGTTGGAGCGGGAGGGCTAAACACCGGGGAGCTGTTTTTT. It specifies CASSVVGAGGLNTGELFF. The rearrangement joins TRBV9 to TRBJ2-2, with TRBD2 identical over 10 bases. CDR1 is SGDLS and CDR2 is YYNGEE in the germline V gene. The CDR3 sequence is 18 residues long. V trimming: 0 bases; J trimming: 2 bases; junction bases outside the gene matches: 7. Full variable domain (remainder filled in from reference TRBV9 and TRBJ2-2): DSGVTQTPKHLITATGQRVTLRCSPRSGDLSVYWYQQSLDQGLQFLIQYYNGEERAKGNILERFSAQQFPDLHSELNLSSLELGDSALYFCASSVVGAGGLNTGELFFGEGSRLTVL.